The 8 T cell receptor beta chains listed next were all sequenced from one sample in a study of high-grade serous ovarian cancer treatment subgroups (dated by TCRdb to the early 2020s). Receptors were amplified or captured by the immunoSEQ multiplex PCR assay. TCRdb retrieved this table from immuneACCESS and kept in-frame rearrangements only. Not all clones are present; in checked studies, unresolved V genes account for under half, and no reason is known for the remainder. The sample table shows 8,500 to 10,000 clones, and about 85% are seen once. Approximately 1.5% of the sample comes from the top ten. Collection of tumor samples took place before definitive surgery or chemotherapy. Sequenced: tumor tissue. The receptors were sampled from a human donor with high-grade serous ovarian cancer.

The gene calls are TRBV5-4 and TRBJ2-3; TRBD2 matches at 16 bases. The CDR3 runs 17 residues. Germline loops: CDR1 SGHNT, CDR2 YYREEE (reference sequence). V shed 4 bases, J shed 2 bases, and the junction held 4 bases outside the gene matches. The CDR3 coding sequence is TGTGCCAGCAGCACCGGGACTAGCGGGGGGGTCACAGATACGCAGTATTTT. Residues: CASSTGTSGGVTDTQYF.

The chain employs TRBV15 and TRBJ2-7, with unresolved D. The CDR3 runs to 15 residues. Trimming took off 0 bases at V and 0 bases at J, with 9 bases between the two ends. Looked up from germline, CDR1 is LNHNV and CDR2 is YYDKDF (reference sequence). CDR3 sequence reads: CATSREPGSSYEQYF. In nucleotides, the CDR3 is TGTGCCACCAGCAGAGAGCCCGGGTCCTCCTACGAGCAGTACTTC.

Here the CDR3 reads CASSLARTGLYGYTF. CDR3 bases: TGTGCCAGCAGCTTAGCCCGGACAGGACTTTATGGCTACACCTTC. V and J are TRBV7-2 and TRBJ1-2, with TRBD1 matching over 7 bases. The CDR3 is 15 amino acids. Trimming cost V 0 bases and J 5 bases; bases outside gene matches: 6. CDR1 and CDR2 from the germline V gene are SGHTA and FQGNSA.

The V call is TRBV28, the J call TRBJ1-5, with TRBD1 matching 7 bases. Germline V lookup: CDR1 MDHEN, CDR2 SYDVKM. V dropped 3 bases and J dropped 3; count of bases not matched to a gene: 5. This CDR3 has 15 residues. The CDR3 reads CASSLGDRPNQPQHF. DNA for the CDR3: TGTGCCAGCAGTTTGGGGGACAGACCCAATCAGCCCCAGCATTTT.

The chain combines TRBV2 with TRBJ1-3, with 10 bases that match TRBD1. The CDR3 is 16 residues long. The ends lost 8 bases at V and 0 bases at J; junction bases unmatched: 7. CDR1 SNHLY and CDR2 FYNNEI come from the germline V gene. CDR3 coding DNA: TGTGCCAGCGGATGGGACAGGGGCCTCTCTGGAAACACCATATATTTT. Its protein product is CASGWDRGLSGNTIYF.

This clone was observed a few times. J is TRBJ1-2 and V is TRBV5-6; 7 nucleotides align to TRBD1. Germline lookup yields CDR1 SGHDT and CDR2 YYEEEE. The CDR3 covers 16 residues. V lost 2 bases to trimming and J lost 3 bases; unmatched junction nucleotides: 10. The CDR3: CASSFPDRRADYGYTF. The CDR3 DNA is TGTGCCAGCAGCTTCCCGGACAGGCGGGCCGACTATGGCTACACCTTC. Full variable domain (rest looked up from reference TRBV5-6 and TRBJ1-2): DAGVTQSPTHLIKTRGQQVTLRCSPKSGHDTVSWYQQALGQGPQFIFQYYEEEERQRGNFPDRFSGHQFPNYSSELNVNALLLGDSALYLCASSFPDRRADYGYTFGSGTRLTVV.

The chain links TRBV5-1 to TRBJ1-3, with a tentative D call TRBD1 (5 bases). Germline V gives CDR1 SGHRS, CDR2 YFSETQ. Deletions cut 2 bases from V and 0 bases from J, with 12 bases between. The CDR3 loop spans 16 amino acids. The CDR3 protein is CASSFSDSGSGNTIYF. CDR3 in DNA: TGCGCCAGCAGCTTCTCTGACAGCGGCTCTGGAAACACCATATATTTT.

The CDR3, as DNA: TGCGCCAGCAGCCCTACAGTAGTCTATGGCTACACCTTC. Protein: CASSPTVVYGYTF. The V gene is TRBV5-1, the J gene TRBJ1-2; D remains unclear. The germline V gene encodes CDR1 SGHRS and CDR2 YFSETQ. The CDR3 is 13 amino acids. Trimming shortened V by 4 bases and J by 4 bases, and 11 bases separated the two germline ends.